The T cell receptor beta chain under discussion was sequenced for a study of identical twins. Concerning this clonotype: Its specificity is unknown.

Via MiXCR, TCRdb re-called the 5' RACE reads, giving one row per CDR3 protein. The sample includes nearly 650,000 distinct CDR3 sequences, about 7.6% of them seen just once. V trimming: 4 bases; J trimming: 4 bases; junction bases outside the gene matches: 10. There are 16 residues in the CDR3. Germline CDR1 is KGHSH and CDR2 is LQKENI. Study conclusions and caveats: Within twin pairs, the out-of-frame alpha sequences they shared showed excess low generation probability. Diverse VJ usage suggested most zero-insertion clonotypes were not invariant T cells.

With no exceptions, donors were healthy Caucasians. These data were also filed under a second study, of yellow fever vaccine responses in identical twins. This second study notes: Reportedly, twins' vaccine T cell responses looked partly convergent and partly personalized.

The sequenced material came from PBMCs. The receptor was isolated from a woman between 18 and 29 years old in good health. The rearrangement joins TRBV18 to TRBJ2-3, with 8 positions matching TRBD2. CDR3 in amino acids: CASSLAGTSGADTQYF. The CDR3 region has the DNA TGTGCCAGCTCACTCGCCGGGACTAGTGGTGCAGATACGCAGTATTTT.